These T cell receptor beta chains were read from a single sample in a study of T-cell reconstitution after alpha-beta-depleted transplantation in children. Via MiXCR, TCRdb re-called the PCR reads, giving one row per CDR3 protein. The sample has approximately 210,000 distinct CDR3 sequences; 13% to 15% are singletons. The specimen comprised PBMCs from the stem cell graft donor, sampled from the stem cell graft. Receptors originate from a human donor who donated a stem cell graft to a child with acute lymphoblastic leukemia. CDR3s include the opening cysteine and the closing phenylalanine or tryptophan. Each record gives: clone size, V gene, J gene, D gene, CDR3 DNA, CDR3 protein. A D gene is named only where the DNA matches it firmly. A clone size is listed for some rows: how often the clone was seen (once, few, many), or a class if it is expanded.

clone size: many; V gene: TRBV10-3; J gene: TRBJ2-5; D gene: -; CDR3 DNA: TGTGCCATCAGTGAGTCGCGACTAGTAGAGACCCAGTACTTC; CDR3 protein: CAISESRLVETQYF
clone size: few; V gene: TRBV13; J gene: TRBJ1-2; D gene: -; CDR3 DNA: TGTGCCAGCAGCTTAGGTGTAGGGAAGGGCTACACCTTC; CDR3 protein: CASSLGVGKGYTF
clone size: many; V gene: TRBV30; J gene: TRBJ1-1; D gene: -; CDR3 DNA: TGTGCCTGGAGTGGGGTCGGAACTCCCTCGGGCACTGAAGCTTTCTTT; CDR3 protein: CAWSGVGTPSGTEAFF
clone size: many; V gene: TRBV5-1; J gene: TRBJ2-7; D gene: -; CDR3 DNA: -; CDR3 protein: CASSFGDGAYEQYF
clone size: -; V gene: TRBV5-1; J gene: TRBJ2-7; D gene: TRBD1; CDR3 DNA: TGCGCCAGCAGATTTGCGGGACAGGGCTCCTACGAGCAGTACTTC; CDR3 protein: CASRFAGQGSYEQYF
clone size: many; V gene: TRBV7-6; J gene: TRBJ2-5; D gene: -; CDR3 DNA: TGTGCCAGCAGCTTACACTTACAAGAGACCCAGTACTTC; CDR3 protein: CASSLHLQETQYF
clone size: many; V gene: TRBV5-5; J gene: TRBJ2-4; D gene: TRBD1; CDR3 DNA: TGTGCCAGCGACAGGGGGGAGGTCAAAAACATTCAGTACTTC; CDR3 protein: CASDRGEVKNIQYF
clone size: many; V gene: TRBV6-1; J gene: TRBJ2-1; D gene: TRBD2; CDR3 DNA: TGTGCCAGCAGTGAAGCGTGGCTAGCGGACTACAATGAGCAGTTCTTC; CDR3 protein: CASSEAWLADYNEQFF
clone size: -; V gene: TRBV6-5; J gene: TRBJ2-1; D gene: TRBD1; CDR3 DNA: TGTGCCAGCAGGTTGACAGGGGGCAATGAGCAGTTCTTC; CDR3 protein: CASRLTGGNEQFF
clone size: many; V gene: TRBV28; J gene: TRBJ1-2; D gene: -; CDR3 DNA: TGTGCCAGCAGTTTGGGCAGGGGTAGGTATGGCTACACCTTC; CDR3 protein: CASSLGRGRYGYTF
clone size: many; V gene: TRBV5-1; J gene: TRBJ2-2; D gene: TRBD2; CDR3 DNA: TGCGCCAGCAGCTTCCTAGCGGGTAGTACCGGGGAGCTGTTTTTT; CDR3 protein: CASSFLAGSTGELFF
clone size: many; V gene: TRBV5-6; J gene: TRBJ2-1; D gene: -; CDR3 DNA: TGTGCCAGCAGCTTGGGGGTCGGCAGGCTTGAGCAGTTCTTC; CDR3 protein: CASSLGVGRLEQFF
clone size: -; V gene: TRBV24-1; J gene: TRBJ2-5; D gene: -; CDR3 DNA: TGTGCCACCAGTGATTACCACAGGGAAGAGACCCAGTACTTC; CDR3 protein: CATSDYHREETQYF
clone size: -; V gene: TRBV27; J gene: TRBJ1-1; D gene: TRBD1; CDR3 DNA: TGTGCCAGCAGCCGTAGACAGGGAGAGTCGACCAGGGCTTTCTTT; CDR3 protein: CASSRRQGESTRAFF
clone size: many; V gene: TRBV6-5; J gene: TRBJ2-7; D gene: -; CDR3 DNA: TGTGCCAGCAGTTTCGCCGAGGGGCAGTACTTC; CDR3 protein: CASSFAEGQYF
clone size: many; V gene: TRBV5-1; J gene: TRBJ2-5; D gene: -; CDR3 DNA: TGCGCCAGCACCTCCATGGGGAGGAGGGAGACCCAGTACTTC; CDR3 protein: CASTSMGRRETQYF
clone size: many; V gene: TRBV5-6; J gene: TRBJ2-1; D gene: TRBD2; CDR3 DNA: TGTGCCAGCAGCCGAGGTTGGGGGGGGAATGAGCAGTTCTTC; CDR3 protein: CASSRGWGGNEQFF